Sequencing of this T cell receptor beta chain was carried out in a study of T cells in Graves' hyperthyroidism and ophthalmopathy. Study results and limitations: Blood shared most expanded thyroid clonotypes above 0.001. Ophthalmopathy was predicted by the model a median of 6.5 months ahead of onset.

This clonotype came up a few times. Its antigen remains unknown. Lacking the conserved final phenylalanine or tryptophan, this CDR3 likely reflects a read error. Exclusion criteria comprised uncontrolled infection, other autoimmune disease, pregnancy or lactation. Authors of the study amplified TCR beta CDR3 regions from RNA transcripts. First-round RT-PCR targeting the TCR CDR3 was performed with the HTBI primer set. MiXCR, applied by TCRdb to the multiplex PCR reads, yields one record per CDR3 protein. This sample has approximately 510,000 distinct CDR3 sequences, with 20% to 25% found just once. This CDR3 comprises 19 residues. Germline CDR1 MNHEY, CDR2 SVGEGT. Between the trimmed V and J ends, which lost 2 bases and 0 bases, there was a span of 17 bases.

This chain joins TRBV6-2 or TRBV6-3 and TRBJ1-6; D remains ambiguous. Sequenced: blood. The sequence came from a man aged 18 to 30 with Graves' hyperthyroidism. The CDR3 region has the DNA TGTGCCAGCAGTTACCCATCTTCTGGCCGGAGCTCCTATAATTCACCCCTCCACTCT. Amino acids: CASSYPSSGRSSYNSPLHS.